A selection of T cell receptor beta chains follows, all from one sample in a study of cytomegalovirus exposure and HLA in healthy donors. Only in-frame clones appear in the TCRdb table, and some are missing; sequencing was by immunoSEQ multiplex PCR. The sample comprises about 130,000 clones, around 63% of which are singletons, and over 1.5% rests with the top ten. The sample consisted of PBMCs. These receptors were collected from a human donor in good health. The conserved cysteine and the conserved F or W are not part of the CDR3 here. The order of the fields is CDR3 protein, D gene, CDR3 length, V gene. The D gene is left open where the match is weak.

CDR3aa: ASGSAGAEQF
d_gene: -
len: 10
v_gene: TRBV12-5

CDR3aa: ASSMLTSGRSEQF
d_gene: TRBD2
len: 13
v_gene: TRBV19

CDR3aa: ASTGGSVTNEKLF
d_gene: TRBD1
len: 13
v_gene: TRBV19

CDR3aa: ASRPRQGAGETQY
d_gene: TRBD1
len: 13
v_gene: TRBV11-1

CDR3aa: ASSTDRALEQY
d_gene: TRBD1
len: 11
v_gene: TRBV5-1

CDR3aa: ASTPTEGVRTGELF
d_gene: -
len: 14
v_gene: TRBV19

CDR3aa: ASSSHPGRDTQY
d_gene: -
len: 12
v_gene: TRBV9

CDR3aa: ASSPRTVNQETQY
d_gene: -
len: 13
v_gene: TRBV5-4

CDR3aa: ASSFEGEETQY
d_gene: -
len: 11
v_gene: TRBV5-1

CDR3aa: ASSLDGGKMAYEQY
d_gene: -
len: 14
v_gene: TRBV11-2

CDR3aa: ASSPWTSGRPAY
d_gene: TRBD2
len: 12
v_gene: TRBV27

CDR3aa: ASSLTGGSTGELF
d_gene: -
len: 13
v_gene: TRBV11-2

CDR3aa: ASRAGMYSNQPQH
d_gene: -
len: 13
v_gene: TRBV6-5

CDR3aa: ASSRGVNGNTIY
d_gene: -
len: 12
v_gene: TRBV28

CDR3aa: ASSPGQGATGYGYT
d_gene: TRBD1
len: 14
v_gene: TRBV5-1

CDR3aa: ASSMRQGAWETQY
d_gene: TRBD1
len: 13
v_gene: TRBV19

CDR3aa: ATSRGTSGRLRGDTQY
d_gene: TRBD2
len: 16
v_gene: TRBV15

CDR3aa: ASSAGGDTQY
d_gene: TRBD2
len: 10
v_gene: TRBV9

CDR3aa: ASSVGAGGGSETQY
d_gene: TRBD2
len: 14
v_gene: TRBV9

CDR3aa: ASSPDRGQPQH
d_gene: -
len: 11
v_gene: TRBV18

CDR3aa: ASSLYRGNGAF
d_gene: TRBD1
len: 11
v_gene: TRBV28

CDR3aa: ASSSRQGSGYT
d_gene: TRBD1
len: 11
v_gene: TRBV19

CDR3aa: ASSTGVEAF
d_gene: TRBD1
len: 9
v_gene: TRBV4-2

CDR3aa: ASILGGHNYEQY
d_gene: -
len: 12
v_gene: TRBV7-9

CDR3aa: ASSSLWGRGLVQGYT
d_gene: TRBD1
len: 15
v_gene: TRBV5-5

CDR3aa: ASSAVSGELTDTQY
d_gene: -
len: 14
v_gene: TRBV9

CDR3aa: ASSFTGSPDTQY
d_gene: -
len: 12
v_gene: TRBV28

CDR3aa: ASSWRETAYEQY
d_gene: TRBD2
len: 12
v_gene: TRBV28

CDR3aa: ASSLRQVRSYNEQF
d_gene: -
len: 14
v_gene: TRBV18

CDR3aa: ASSRRRGLPDTQY
d_gene: -
len: 13
v_gene: TRBV11-2

CDR3aa: AISERTGGNQPQH
d_gene: TRBD1
len: 13
v_gene: TRBV10-3

CDR3aa: ASRGQAGNEQY
d_gene: TRBD1
len: 11
v_gene: TRBV28

CDR3aa: ASSPTGDPWVTDTQY
d_gene: TRBD1
len: 15
v_gene: TRBV7-3

CDR3aa: ASSNQGNQPQH
d_gene: -
len: 11
v_gene: TRBV25-1

CDR3aa: ASSLGGRASSEQY
d_gene: TRBD2
len: 13
v_gene: TRBV7-9